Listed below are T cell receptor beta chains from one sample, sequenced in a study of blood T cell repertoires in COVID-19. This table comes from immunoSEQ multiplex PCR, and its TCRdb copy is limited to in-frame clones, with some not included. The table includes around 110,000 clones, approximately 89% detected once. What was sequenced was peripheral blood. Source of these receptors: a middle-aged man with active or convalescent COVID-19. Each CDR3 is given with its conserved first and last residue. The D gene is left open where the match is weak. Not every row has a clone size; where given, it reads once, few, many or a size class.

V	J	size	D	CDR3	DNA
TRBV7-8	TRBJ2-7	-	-	CASSLLRGASYEQYF	TGTGCCAGCAGCTTGCTTCGGGGGGCGTCCTACGAGCAGTACTTC
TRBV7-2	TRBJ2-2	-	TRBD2	CATFGAGGYTGELFF	TGTGCCACCTTCGGAGCGGGAGGGTACACCGGGGAGCTGTTTTTT
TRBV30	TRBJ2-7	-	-	CASGSSYEQYF	TGTGCCTCTGGGAGCTCCTACGAGCAGTACTTC
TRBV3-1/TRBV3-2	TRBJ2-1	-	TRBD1	CASSQQGTGGYNEQFF	TGTGCCAGCAGCCAACAGGGGACAGGGGGGTACAATGAGCAGTTCTTC
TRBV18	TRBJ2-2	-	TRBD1	CASSPTGDRNTGELFF	TGTGCCAGCTCACCAACTGGGGACAGAAACACCGGGGAGCTGTTTTTT
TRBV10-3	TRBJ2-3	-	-	CAISRQEFTDTQYF	TGTGCCATCTCCCGCCAGGAATTCACAGATACGCAGTATTTT
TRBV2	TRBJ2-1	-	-	CASRPSRDTHQSYNEQFF	TGTGCCAGCAGGCCCAGCAGGGACACCCATCAATCCTACAATGAGCAGTTCTTC
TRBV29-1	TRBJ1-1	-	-	CSAVTGLNTEAFF	TGCAGCGCTGTGACAGGATTGAACACTGAAGCTTTCTTT
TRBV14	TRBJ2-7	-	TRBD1	CASSLRDSLYEQYF	TGTGCCAGCAGCCTCCGGGACAGTCTCTACGAGCAGTACTTC
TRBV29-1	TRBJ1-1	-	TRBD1	CSVPDRGTEAFF	TGCAGCGTTCCGGACAGGGGGACTGAAGCTTTCTTT
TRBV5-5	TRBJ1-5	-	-	CASSPTGFIQPQHF	TGTGCCAGCAGCCCCACAGGGTTTATTCAGCCCCAGCATTTT
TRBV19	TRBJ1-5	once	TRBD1	CASSLTGGNQPQHF	TGTGCCAGTAGTCTTACAGGGGGTAATCAGCCCCAGCATTTT
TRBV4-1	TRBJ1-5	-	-	CASRQSILSQPQHF	TGCGCCAGCAGACAGTCCATTTTAAGTCAGCCCCAGCATTTT
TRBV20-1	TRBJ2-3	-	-	CSASPPAAGLRTDTQYF	TGCAGTGCTAGTCCCCCCGCCGCAGGACTGAGAACAGATACGCAGTATTTT
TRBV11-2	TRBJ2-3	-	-	CASSLFRSTDTQYF	TGTGCCAGCAGCTTATTCAGAAGCACAGATACGCAGTATTTT
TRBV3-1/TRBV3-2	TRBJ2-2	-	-	CASSHRGTDTGELFF	TGTGCCAGCAGCCACCGCGGGACTGACACCGGGGAGCTGTTTTTT
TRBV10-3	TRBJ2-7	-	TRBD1	CAISRTGGHYEQYF	TGTGCCATCAGCCGGACAGGGGGCCACTACGAGCAGTACTTC
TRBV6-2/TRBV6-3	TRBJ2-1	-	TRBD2	CASSSRLAGASSYNEQFF	TGTGCCAGCAGTTCTCGACTAGCGGGAGCTAGCTCCTACAATGAGCAGTTCTTC
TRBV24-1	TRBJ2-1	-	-	CATSDTVGGRENEQFF	TGTGCCACCAGTGATACCGTCGGCGGGCGGGAAAATGAGCAGTTCTTC
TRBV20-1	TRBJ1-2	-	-	CSASWGDYGYTF	TGCAGTGCTAGTTGGGGAGACTATGGCTACACCTTC